Reported below is one T cell receptor beta chain. This sample was taken from a study of T cells after yellow fever vaccination. The 5'RACE template-switching step produced TCR cDNA and added a universal primer site and UMIs. From the 5' RACE reads, TCRdb called clonotypes with MiXCR, one entry per CDR3 protein. The data hold about 170,000 distinct CDR3 sequences, with more than 9.5% observed a single time. Sequencing used CD8+ T cells sorted from PBMCs, obtained 15 days after the yellow fever booster vaccination. The receptor was isolated from a man between 18 and 29 years old who received the YFV17D yellow fever vaccine.

DNA of the CDR3: TGCAGCGTTGAGTTAATTGGGAGCACTGAAGCTTTCTTT. Translated: CSVELIGSTEAFF. The chain has TRBV29-1 and TRBJ1-1; no definite D call. The germline CDR1 and CDR2 sequences are SQVTM and ANQGSEA. This CDR3 region has 13 residues. V was cut by 3 bases and J by 4 bases, with 12 bases left in between.